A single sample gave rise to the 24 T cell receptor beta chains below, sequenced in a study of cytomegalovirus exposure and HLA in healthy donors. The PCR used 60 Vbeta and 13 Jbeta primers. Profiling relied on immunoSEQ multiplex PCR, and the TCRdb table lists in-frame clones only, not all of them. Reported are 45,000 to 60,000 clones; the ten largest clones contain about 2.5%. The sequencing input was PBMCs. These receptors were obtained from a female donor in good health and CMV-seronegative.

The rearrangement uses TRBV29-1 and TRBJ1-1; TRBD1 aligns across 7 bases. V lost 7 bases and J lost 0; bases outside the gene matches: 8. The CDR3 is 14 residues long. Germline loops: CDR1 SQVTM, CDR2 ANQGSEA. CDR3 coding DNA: TGCAGCGCCTCCTCCGGGACAGTGAACACTGAAGCTTTCTTT. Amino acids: CSASSGTVNTEAFF.

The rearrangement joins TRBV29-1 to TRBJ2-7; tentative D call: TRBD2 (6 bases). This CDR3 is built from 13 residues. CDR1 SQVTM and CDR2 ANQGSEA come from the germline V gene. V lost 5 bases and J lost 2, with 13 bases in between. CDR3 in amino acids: CSVKEGPTYEQYF. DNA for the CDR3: TGCAGCGTTAAGGAGGGCCCCACCTACGAGCAGTACTTC.

Here the CDR3 DNA reads TGTGCCAGTAGTACCGAGGGACAGGGGCCCTATGGCTACACCTTC. Translating it yields CASSTEGQGPYGYTF. The chain employs TRBV19 and TRBJ1-2; 10 nucleotides line up with TRBD1. Germline loops: CDR1 LNHDA, CDR2 SQIVND (reference sequence). After removal of 4 bases from V and 4 bases from J, the junction contained 6 bases not matched to a gene. The CDR3 is 15 residues long.

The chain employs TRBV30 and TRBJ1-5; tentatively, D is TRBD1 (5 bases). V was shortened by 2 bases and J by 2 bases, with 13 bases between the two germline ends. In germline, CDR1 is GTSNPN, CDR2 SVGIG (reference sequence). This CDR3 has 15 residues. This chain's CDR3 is CAWSLTGARNQPQHF. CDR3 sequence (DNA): TGTGCCTGGAGTCTAACAGGCGCACGCAATCAGCCCCAGCATTTT.

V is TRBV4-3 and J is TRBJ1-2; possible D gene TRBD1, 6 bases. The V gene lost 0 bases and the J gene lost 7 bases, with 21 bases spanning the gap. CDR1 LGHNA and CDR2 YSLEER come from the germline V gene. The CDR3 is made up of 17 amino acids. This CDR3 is CASSQDRGSTGYGGYTF. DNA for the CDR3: TGCGCCAGCAGCCAAGATCGGGGATCCACAGGGTACGGTGGCTACACCTTC.

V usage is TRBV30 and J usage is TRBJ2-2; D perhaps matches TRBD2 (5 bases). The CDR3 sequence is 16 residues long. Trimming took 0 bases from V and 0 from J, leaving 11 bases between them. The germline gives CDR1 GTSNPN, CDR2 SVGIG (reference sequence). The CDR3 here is CAWSVLGSPNTGELFF. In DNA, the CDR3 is TGTGCCTGGAGTGTACTAGGCAGTCCGAACACCGGGGAGCTGTTTTTT.

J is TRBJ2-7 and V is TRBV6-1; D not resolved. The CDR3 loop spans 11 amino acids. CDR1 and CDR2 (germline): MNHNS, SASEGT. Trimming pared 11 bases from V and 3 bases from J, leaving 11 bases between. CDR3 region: CAAQRDYEQYF. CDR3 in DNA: TGTGCCGCCCAGCGAGACTACGAGCAGTACTTC.

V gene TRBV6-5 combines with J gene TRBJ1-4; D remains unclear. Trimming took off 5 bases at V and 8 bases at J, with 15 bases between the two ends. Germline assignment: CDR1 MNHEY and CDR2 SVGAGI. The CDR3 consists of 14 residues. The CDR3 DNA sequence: TGTGCCAGCAGTCTTCCGGGGAGTGGCGAAAAACTGTTTTTT. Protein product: CASSLPGSGEKLFF.

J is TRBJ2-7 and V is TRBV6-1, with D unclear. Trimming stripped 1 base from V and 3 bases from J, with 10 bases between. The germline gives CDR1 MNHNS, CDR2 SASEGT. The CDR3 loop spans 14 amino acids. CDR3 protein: CASSEGLVSYEQYF. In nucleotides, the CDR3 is TGTGCCAGCAGTGAAGGGCTAGTAAGCTACGAGCAGTACTTC.

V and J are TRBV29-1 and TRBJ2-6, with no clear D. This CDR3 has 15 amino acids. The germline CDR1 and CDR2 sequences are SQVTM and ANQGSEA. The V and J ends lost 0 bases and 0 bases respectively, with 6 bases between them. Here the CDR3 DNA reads TGCAGCGTTGAAGATCTGCGCTCTGGGGCCAACGTCCTGACTTTC. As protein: CSVEDLRSGANVLTF.

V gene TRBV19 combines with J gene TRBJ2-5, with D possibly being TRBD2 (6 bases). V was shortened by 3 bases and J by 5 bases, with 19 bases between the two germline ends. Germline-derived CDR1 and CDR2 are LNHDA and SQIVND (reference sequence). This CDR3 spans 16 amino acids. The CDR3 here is CASSIDAGWGRETQYF. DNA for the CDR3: TGTGCCAGTAGTATTGATGCGGGGTGGGGTCGGGAGACCCAGTACTTC.

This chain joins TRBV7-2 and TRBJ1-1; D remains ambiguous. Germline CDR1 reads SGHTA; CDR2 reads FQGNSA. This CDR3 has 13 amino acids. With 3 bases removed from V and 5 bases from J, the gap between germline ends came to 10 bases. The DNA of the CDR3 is TGTGCCAGCAGCTTCCCCCCGGTGACTGAAGCTTTCTTT. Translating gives CASSFPPVTEAFF. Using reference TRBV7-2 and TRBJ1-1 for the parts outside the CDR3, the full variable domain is GAGVSQSPSNKVTEKGKDVELRCDPISGHTALYWYRQSLGQGLEFLIYFQGNSAPDKSGLPSDRFSAERTGGSVSTLTIQRTQQEDSAVYLCASSFPPVTEAFFGQGTRLTVV.

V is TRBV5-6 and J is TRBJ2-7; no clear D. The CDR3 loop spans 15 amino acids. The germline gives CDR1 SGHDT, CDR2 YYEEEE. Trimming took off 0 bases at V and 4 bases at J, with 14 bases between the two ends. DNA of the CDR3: TGTGCCAGCAGCTTGGCCTTTCACAGCCTTTACGAGCAGTACTTC. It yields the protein CASSLAFHSLYEQYF.

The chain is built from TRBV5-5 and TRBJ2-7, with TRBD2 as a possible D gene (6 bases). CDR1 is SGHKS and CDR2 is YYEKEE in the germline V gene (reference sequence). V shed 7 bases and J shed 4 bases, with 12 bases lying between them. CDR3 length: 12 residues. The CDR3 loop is CASHAGRYEQYF. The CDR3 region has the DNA TGTGCCAGCCACGCAGGGAGGTACGAGCAGTACTTC.

DNA of the CDR3: TGTGCCAGTAGTCAGGACAGGGAGAATTCACCCCTCCACTTT. This sequence encodes CASSQDRENSPLHF. The chain employs TRBV19 and TRBJ1-6; 8 bases align to TRBD1. There are 14 residues in the CDR3. CDR1 and CDR2 from the germline V gene are LNHDA and SQIVND (reference sequence). V was pared by 5 bases and J by 7 bases, with 4 bases of the junction left unmatched.

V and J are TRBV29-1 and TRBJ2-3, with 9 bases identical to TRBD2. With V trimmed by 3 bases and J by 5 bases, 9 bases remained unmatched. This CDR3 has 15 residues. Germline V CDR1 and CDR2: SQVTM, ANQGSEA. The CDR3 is CSVDRVRGGVDTQYF. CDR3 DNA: TGCAGCGTTGATCGGGTGCGGGGGGGCGTAGATACGCAGTATTTT.

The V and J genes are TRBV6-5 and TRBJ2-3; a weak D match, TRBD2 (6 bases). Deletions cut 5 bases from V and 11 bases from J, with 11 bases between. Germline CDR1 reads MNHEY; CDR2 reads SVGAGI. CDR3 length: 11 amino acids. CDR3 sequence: CASSRDFLQYF. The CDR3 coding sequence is TGTGCCAGCAGTCGGGACTTTCTGCAGTATTTT.

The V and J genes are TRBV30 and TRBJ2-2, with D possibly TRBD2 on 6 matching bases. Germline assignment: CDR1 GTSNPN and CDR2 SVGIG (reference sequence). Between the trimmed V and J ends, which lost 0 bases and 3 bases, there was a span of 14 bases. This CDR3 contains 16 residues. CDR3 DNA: TGTGCCTGGAGTGTATTCGGGGGACTCTACACCGGGGAGCTGTTTTTT. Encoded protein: CAWSVFGGLYTGELFF.

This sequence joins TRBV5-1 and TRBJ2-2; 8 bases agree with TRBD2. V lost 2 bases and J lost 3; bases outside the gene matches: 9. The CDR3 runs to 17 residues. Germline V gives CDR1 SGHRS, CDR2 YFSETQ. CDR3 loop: CASSFVLAVPDTGELFF. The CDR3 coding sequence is TGCGCCAGCAGCTTCGTACTAGCGGTACCGGACACCGGGGAGCTGTTTTTT.

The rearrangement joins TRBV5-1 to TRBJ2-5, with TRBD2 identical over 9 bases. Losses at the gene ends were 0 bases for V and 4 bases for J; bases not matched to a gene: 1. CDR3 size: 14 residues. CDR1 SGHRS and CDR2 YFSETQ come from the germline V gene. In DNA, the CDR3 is TGCGCCAGCAGCTTGGAACTAGCGGGAGAGACCCAGTACTTC. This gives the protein CASSLELAGETQYF.

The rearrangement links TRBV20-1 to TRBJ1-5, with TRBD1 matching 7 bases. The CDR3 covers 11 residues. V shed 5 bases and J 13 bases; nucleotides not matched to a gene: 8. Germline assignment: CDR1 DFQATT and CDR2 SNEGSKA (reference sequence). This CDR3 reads CSAGRQGGQHF. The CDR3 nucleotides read TGCAGTGCTGGCCGACAGGGCGGTCAGCATTTT.

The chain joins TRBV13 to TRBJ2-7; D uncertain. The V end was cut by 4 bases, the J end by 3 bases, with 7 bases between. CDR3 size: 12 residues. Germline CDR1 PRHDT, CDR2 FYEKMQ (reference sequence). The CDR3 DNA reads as TGTGCCAGCAGCTCCACAGACTACGAGCAGTACTTC. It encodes CASSSTDYEQYF.

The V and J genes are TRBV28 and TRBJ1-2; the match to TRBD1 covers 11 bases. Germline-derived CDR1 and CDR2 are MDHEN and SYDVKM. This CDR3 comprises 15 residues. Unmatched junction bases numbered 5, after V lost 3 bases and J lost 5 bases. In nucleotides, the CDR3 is TGTGCCAGCAGTTTTTTAGGACAGGGGGCTTATGGCTACACCTTC. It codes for CASSFLGQGAYGYTF.

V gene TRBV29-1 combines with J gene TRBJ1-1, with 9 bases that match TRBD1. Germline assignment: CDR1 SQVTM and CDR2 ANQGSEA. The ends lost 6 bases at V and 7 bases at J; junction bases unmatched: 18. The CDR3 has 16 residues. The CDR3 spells CSVLTPEGGTGIEAFF. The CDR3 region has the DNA TGCAGCGTCCTCACACCCGAAGGGGGGACAGGGATTGAAGCTTTCTTT.